The rows below give T cell receptor beta chains drawn from one sample of a study of cytomegalovirus exposure and HLA in healthy donors. Clones were sequenced by immunoSEQ multiplex PCR, and TCRdb holds only the in-frame ones, with some missing. The repertoire holds 120,000 or so clones, with roughly four fifths as singletons. Material: PBMCs. The receptors shown here come from a woman in her forties or fifties in good health and CMV-seropositive. Both conserved end residues are part of each CDR3. The D gene is left open where the match is weak. A clone size is listed for some rows: how often the clone was seen (once, few, many), or a class if it is expanded.

clone size: .; V gene: TRBV7-8; D gene: .; J gene: TRBJ1-1; CDR3 protein: CASSLVAGNTEAFF; CDR3 DNA: TGTGCCAGCAGCTTAGTGGCGGGGAACACTGAAGCTTTCTTT
clone size: many; V gene: TRBV10-3; D gene: TRBD1; J gene: TRBJ2-7; CDR3 protein: CAIGDRGTHEQYF; CDR3 DNA: TGTGCCATCGGGGACAGGGGGACTCACGAGCAGTACTTC
clone size: .; V gene: TRBV4-1; D gene: TRBD2; J gene: TRBJ2-4; CDR3 protein: CASKGLAGVRAKNIQYF; CDR3 DNA: TGCGCCAGCAAGGGACTAGCGGGGGTACGAGCCAAAAACATTCAGTACTTC
clone size: once; V gene: TRBV5-4; D gene: .; J gene: TRBJ2-3; CDR3 protein: CASSQGRGSTDTQYF; CDR3 DNA: TGTGCCAGCAGCCAGGGTCGCGGAAGCACAGATACGCAGTATTTT
clone size: .; V gene: TRBV27; D gene: .; J gene: TRBJ1-3; CDR3 protein: CASSLSPPVGGGNTIYF; CDR3 DNA: TGTGCCAGCAGTTTATCCCCCCCCGTGGGAGGCGGAAACACCATATATTTT
clone size: .; V gene: TRBV2; D gene: .; J gene: TRBJ1-6; CDR3 protein: CASIQQLNSPLHF; CDR3 DNA: TGTGCCAGCATCCAACAGCTTAATTCACCCCTCCACTTT
clone size: .; V gene: TRBV20-1; D gene: .; J gene: TRBJ1-2; CDR3 protein: CSAIASYGYTF; CDR3 DNA: TGCAGTGCTATCGCGTCATATGGCTACACCTTC
clone size: once; V gene: TRBV5-1; D gene: .; J gene: TRBJ1-1; CDR3 protein: CASSLERGGEEAFF; CDR3 DNA: TGCGCCAGCAGCTTGGAACGAGGTGGCGAAGAAGCTTTCTTT
clone size: .; V gene: TRBV11-2; D gene: TRBD1; J gene: TRBJ1-2; CDR3 protein: CASSLNPGGYGYTF; CDR3 DNA: TGTGCCAGCAGCTTAAATCCAGGGGGGTATGGCTACACCTTC
clone size: .; V gene: TRBV30; D gene: .; J gene: TRBJ2-2; CDR3 protein: CAWTSGMGTGELFF; CDR3 DNA: TGTGCCTGGACCTCAGGGATGGGAACCGGGGAGCTGTTTTTT
clone size: .; V gene: TRBV7-8; D gene: TRBD1; J gene: TRBJ2-3; CDR3 protein: CASSLAWDRSTDTQYF; CDR3 DNA: TGTGCCAGCAGCTTAGCGTGGGACAGGTCCACAGATACGCAGTATTTT
clone size: .; V gene: TRBV11-2; D gene: .; J gene: TRBJ2-3; CDR3 protein: CASSQVGRTDTQYF; CDR3 DNA: TGTGCCAGCTCTCAAGTGGGCAGAACAGATACGCAGTATTTT
clone size: .; V gene: TRBV9; D gene: .; J gene: TRBJ1-1; CDR3 protein: CASSVWGGTEAFF; CDR3 DNA: TGTGCCAGCAGCGTATGGGGAGGGACTGAAGCTTTCTTT
clone size: .; V gene: TRBV4-2; D gene: .; J gene: TRBJ1-2; CDR3 protein: CASSPFGGADYGYTF; CDR3 DNA: TGTGCCAGCAGCCCCTTCGGGGGGGCGGACTATGGCTACACCTTC
clone size: .; V gene: TRBV19; D gene: TRBD1; J gene: TRBJ1-1; CDR3 protein: CACRGLNTEAFF; CDR3 DNA: TGTGCCTGCAGGGGGTTGAACACTGAAGCTTTCTTT
clone size: once; V gene: TRBV5-1; D gene: TRBD1; J gene: TRBJ1-6; CDR3 protein: CASRREGAQLNNSPLHF; CDR3 DNA: TGCGCCAGCCGCCGAGAGGGGGCGCAGCTAAATAATTCACCCCTCCACTTT